This T cell receptor (beta chain) was captured by sequencing in a study of identical twins. TCRdb passed the 5' RACE reads through MiXCR, listing each CDR3 protein once. The top ten hold approximately 0.49% of the sample, which has about 550,000 distinct CDR3 sequences, 20% to 25% seen once. This clonotype came up once. The CDR3 runs to 14 residues. Germline V gives CDR1 DFQATT, CDR2 SNEGSKA (reference sequence). After removal of 4 bases from V and 6 bases from J, the junction contained 6 bases not matched to a gene. This sample also belongs to another study, concerning yellow fever vaccine responses in identical twins.

The source is a young woman in good health. The sequencing sample was made of CD4+ T cells sorted from blood. The rearrangement links TRBV20-1 to TRBJ2-1; TRBD2 matches at 10 bases. CDR3 loop: CSATLAGILNEQFF. The CDR3 DNA follows: TGCAGTGCTACACTAGCGGGGATCCTCAATGAGCAGTTCTTC.